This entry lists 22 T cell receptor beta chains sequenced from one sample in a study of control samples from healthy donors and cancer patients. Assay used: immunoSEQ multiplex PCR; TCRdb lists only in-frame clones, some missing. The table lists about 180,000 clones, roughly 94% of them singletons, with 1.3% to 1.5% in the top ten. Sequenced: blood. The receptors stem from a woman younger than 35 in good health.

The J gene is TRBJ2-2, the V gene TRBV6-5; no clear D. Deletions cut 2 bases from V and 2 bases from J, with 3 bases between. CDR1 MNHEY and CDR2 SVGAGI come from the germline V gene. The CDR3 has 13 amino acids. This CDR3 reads CASSYKNTGELFF. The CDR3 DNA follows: TGTGCCAGCAGTTACAAAAACACCGGGGAGCTGTTTTTT.

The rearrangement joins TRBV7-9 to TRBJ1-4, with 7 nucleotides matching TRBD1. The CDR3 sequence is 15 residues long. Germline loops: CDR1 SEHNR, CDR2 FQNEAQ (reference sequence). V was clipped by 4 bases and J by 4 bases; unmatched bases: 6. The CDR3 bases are TGTGCCAGCAGCTCCTGGGGGACAGTTAATGAAAAACTGTTTTTT. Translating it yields CASSSWGTVNEKLFF.

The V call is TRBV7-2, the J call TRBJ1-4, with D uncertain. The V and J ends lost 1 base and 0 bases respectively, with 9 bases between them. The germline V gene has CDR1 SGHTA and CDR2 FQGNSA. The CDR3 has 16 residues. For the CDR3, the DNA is TGTGCCAGCAGCTTAGGGGCCCTTGCAACTAATGAAAAACTGTTTTTT. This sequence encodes CASSLGALATNEKLFF. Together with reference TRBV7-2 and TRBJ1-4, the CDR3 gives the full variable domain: GAGVSQSPSNKVTEKGKDVELRCDPISGHTALYWYRQSLGQGLEFLIYFQGNSAPDKSGLPSDRFSAERTGGSVSTLTIQRTQQEDSAVYLCASSLGALATNEKLFFGSGTQLSVL.

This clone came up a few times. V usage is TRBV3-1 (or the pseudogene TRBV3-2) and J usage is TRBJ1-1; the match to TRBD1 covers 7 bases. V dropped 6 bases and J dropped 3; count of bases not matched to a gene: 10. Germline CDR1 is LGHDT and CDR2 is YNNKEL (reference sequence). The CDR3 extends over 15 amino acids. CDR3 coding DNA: TGTGCCAGCAGAGCAGACAGGGCATCATACACTGAAGCTTTCTTT. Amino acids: CASRADRASYTEAFF.

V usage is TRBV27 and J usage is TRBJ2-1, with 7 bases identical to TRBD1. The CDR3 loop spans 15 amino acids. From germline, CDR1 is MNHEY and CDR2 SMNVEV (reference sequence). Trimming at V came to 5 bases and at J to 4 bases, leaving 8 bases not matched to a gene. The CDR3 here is CASSPDRVDYNEQFF. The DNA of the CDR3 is TGTGCCAGCAGTCCTGACAGGGTTGATTACAATGAGCAGTTCTTC.

This CDR3 reads CASSRTDLGYNEQFF. CDR3 nucleotides: TGTGCCAGCAGTCGGACTGACCTGGGGTACAATGAGCAGTTCTTC. The V gene is TRBV6-5, the J gene TRBJ2-1; tentatively, D is TRBD2 (5 bases). This CDR3 has 15 amino acids. The V gene lost 5 bases and the J gene lost 4 bases, with 15 bases spanning the gap. The V gene's germline CDR1 is MNHEY and CDR2 SVGAGI.

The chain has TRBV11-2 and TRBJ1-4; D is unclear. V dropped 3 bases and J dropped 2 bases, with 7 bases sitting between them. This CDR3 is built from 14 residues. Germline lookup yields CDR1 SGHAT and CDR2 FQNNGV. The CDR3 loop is CASSFTGTNEKLFF. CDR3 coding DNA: TGTGCCAGCAGCTTTACCGGGACTAATGAAAAACTGTTTTTT.

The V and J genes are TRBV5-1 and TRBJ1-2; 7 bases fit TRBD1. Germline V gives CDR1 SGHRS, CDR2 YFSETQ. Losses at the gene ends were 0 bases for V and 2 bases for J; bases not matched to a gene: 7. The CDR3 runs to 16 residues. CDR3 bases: TGCGCCAGCAGCTTGGGACAGGGCAACACCAACTATGGCTACACCTTC. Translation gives CASSLGQGNTNYGYTF.

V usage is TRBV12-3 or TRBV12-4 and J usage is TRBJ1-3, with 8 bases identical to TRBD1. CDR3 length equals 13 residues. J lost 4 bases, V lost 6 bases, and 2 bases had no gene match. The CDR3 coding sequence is TGTGCCAGCAGCCCAGGGGGCGGAAACACCATATATTTT. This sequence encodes CASSPGGGNTIYF.

The CDR3 DNA sequence: TGTGCCAGCAGCGGAGATGGGGGGACGTATGAAAAACTGTTTTTT. It is translated as CASSGDGGTYEKLFF. V is TRBV9 and J is TRBJ1-4; D is perhaps TRBD1 (5 bases). From germline, CDR1 is SGDLS and CDR2 YYNGEE. The CDR3 loop spans 15 amino acids. Trimming removed 3 bases from V and 6 bases from J, with 15 bases in between. The entire variable domain, with the rest obtained from reference TRBV9 and TRBJ1-4, is as follows: DSGVTQTPKHLITATGQRVTLRCSPRSGDLSVYWYQQSLDQGLQFLIQYYNGEERAKGNILERFSAQQFPDLHSELNLSSLELGDSALYFCASSGDGGTYEKLFFGSGTQLSVL.

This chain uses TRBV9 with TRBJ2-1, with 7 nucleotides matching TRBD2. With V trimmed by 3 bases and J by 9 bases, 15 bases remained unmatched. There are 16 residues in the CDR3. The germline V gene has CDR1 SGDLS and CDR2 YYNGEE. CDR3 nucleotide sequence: TGTGCCAGCAGCGGCGGGGGTTGGGATCTAATATTTGAGCAGTTCTTC. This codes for CASSGGGWDLIFEQFF.

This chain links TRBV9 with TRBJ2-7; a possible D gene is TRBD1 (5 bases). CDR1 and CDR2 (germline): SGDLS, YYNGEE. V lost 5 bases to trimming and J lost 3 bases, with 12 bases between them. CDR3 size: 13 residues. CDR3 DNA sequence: TGTGCCAGCAGTCCGGACACGATCTACGAGCAGTACTTC. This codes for CASSPDTIYEQYF. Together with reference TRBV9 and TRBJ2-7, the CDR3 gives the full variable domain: DSGVTQTPKHLITATGQRVTLRCSPRSGDLSVYWYQQSLDQGLQFLIQYYNGEERAKGNILERFSAQQFPDLHSELNLSSLELGDSALYFCASSPDTIYEQYFGPGTRLTVT.

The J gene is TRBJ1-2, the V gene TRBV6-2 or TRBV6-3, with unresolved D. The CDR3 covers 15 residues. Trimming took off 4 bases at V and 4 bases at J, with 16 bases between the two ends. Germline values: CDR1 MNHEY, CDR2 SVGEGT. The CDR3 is CASSSPGSASYGYTF. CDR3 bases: TGTGCCAGCAGTTCGCCGGGCTCCGCTAGCTATGGCTACACCTTC.

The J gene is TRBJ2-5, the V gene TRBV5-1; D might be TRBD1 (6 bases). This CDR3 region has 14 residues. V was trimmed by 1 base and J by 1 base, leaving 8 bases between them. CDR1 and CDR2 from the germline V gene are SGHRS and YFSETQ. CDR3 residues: CASSLKQGQETQYF. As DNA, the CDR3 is TGCGCCAGCAGCTTGAAACAGGGCCAAGAGACCCAGTACTTC. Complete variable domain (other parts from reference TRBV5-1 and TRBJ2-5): KAGVTQTPRYLIKTRGQQVTLSCSPISGHRSVSWYQQTPGQGLQFLFEYFSETQRNKGNFPGRFSGRQFSNSRSEMNVSTLELGDSALYLCASSLKQGQETQYFGPGTRLLVL.

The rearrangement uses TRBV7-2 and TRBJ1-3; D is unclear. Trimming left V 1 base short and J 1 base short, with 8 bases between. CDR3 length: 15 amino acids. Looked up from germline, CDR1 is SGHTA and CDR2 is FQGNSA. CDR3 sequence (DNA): TGTGCCAGCAGCTTAGTAAGGGCATCTGGAAACACCATATATTTT. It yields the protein CASSLVRASGNTIYF.

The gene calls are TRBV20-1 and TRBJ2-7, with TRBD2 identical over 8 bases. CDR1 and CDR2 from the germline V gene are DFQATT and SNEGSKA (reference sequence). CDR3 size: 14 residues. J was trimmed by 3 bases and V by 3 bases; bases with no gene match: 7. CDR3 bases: TGCAGTGCTAGTCCTAGCGGGTCCCTCTACGAGCAGTACTTC. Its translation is CSASPSGSLYEQYF.

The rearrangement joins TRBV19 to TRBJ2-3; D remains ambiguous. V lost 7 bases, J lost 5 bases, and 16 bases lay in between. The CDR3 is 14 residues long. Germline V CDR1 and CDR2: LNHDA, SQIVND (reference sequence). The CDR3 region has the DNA TGTGCCAGTACCCTCGGATCCTCTCAAGATACGCAGTATTTT. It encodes CASTLGSSQDTQYF.

This CDR3 reads CATSRGTAGNTIYF. The CDR3 nucleotides read TGTGCCACCAGCAGAGGGACCGCTGGAAACACCATATATTTT. V and J are TRBV15 and TRBJ1-3; no clear D. The CDR3 extends over 14 amino acids. The germline gives CDR1 LNHNV, CDR2 YYDKDF (reference sequence). The germline V and J ends were trimmed by 1 base and 2 bases, with 6 bases remaining between them.

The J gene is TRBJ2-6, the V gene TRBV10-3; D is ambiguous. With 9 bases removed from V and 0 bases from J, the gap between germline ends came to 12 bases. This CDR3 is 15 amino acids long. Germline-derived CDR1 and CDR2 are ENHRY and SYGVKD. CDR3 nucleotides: TGTGCCATGACGGCCGGGCCCTCTGGGGCCAACGTCCTGACTTTC. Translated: CAMTAGPSGANVLTF.

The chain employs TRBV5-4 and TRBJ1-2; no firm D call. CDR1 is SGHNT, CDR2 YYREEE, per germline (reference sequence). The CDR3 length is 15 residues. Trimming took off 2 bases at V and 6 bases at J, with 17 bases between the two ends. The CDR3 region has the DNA TGTGCCAGCAGCTTACTTCCCGAGGGTAGTGATGGCTACACCTTC. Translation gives CASSLLPEGSDGYTF.

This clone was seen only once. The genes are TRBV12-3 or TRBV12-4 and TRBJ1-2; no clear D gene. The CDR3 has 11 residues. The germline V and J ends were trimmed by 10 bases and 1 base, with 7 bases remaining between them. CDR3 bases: TGTGCCAACGGGGTTAACTATGGCTACACCTTC. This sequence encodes CANGVNYGYTF.

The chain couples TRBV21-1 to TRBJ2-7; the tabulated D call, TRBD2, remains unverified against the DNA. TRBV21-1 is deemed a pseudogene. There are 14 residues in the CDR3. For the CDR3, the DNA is TGTGCCAGCAGCAAAGCTAGCGGGGGCTACGAGCAGTACTTC. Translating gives CASSKASGGYEQYF.